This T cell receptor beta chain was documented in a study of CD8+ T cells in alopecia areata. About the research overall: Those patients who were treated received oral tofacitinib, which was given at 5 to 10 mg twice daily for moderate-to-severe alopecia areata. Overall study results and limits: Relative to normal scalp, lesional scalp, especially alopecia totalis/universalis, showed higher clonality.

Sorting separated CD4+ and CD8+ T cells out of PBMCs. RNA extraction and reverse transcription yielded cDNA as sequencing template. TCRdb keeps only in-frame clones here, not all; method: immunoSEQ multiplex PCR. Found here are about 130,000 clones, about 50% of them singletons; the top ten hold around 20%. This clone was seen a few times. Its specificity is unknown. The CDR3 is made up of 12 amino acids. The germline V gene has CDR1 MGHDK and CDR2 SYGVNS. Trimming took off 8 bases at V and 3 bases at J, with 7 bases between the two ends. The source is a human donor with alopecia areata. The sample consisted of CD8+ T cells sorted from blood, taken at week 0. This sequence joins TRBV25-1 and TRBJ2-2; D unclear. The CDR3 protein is CASRSDTGELFF. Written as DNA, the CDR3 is TGTGCCAGCCGTTCAGACACCGGGGAGCTGTTTTTT.